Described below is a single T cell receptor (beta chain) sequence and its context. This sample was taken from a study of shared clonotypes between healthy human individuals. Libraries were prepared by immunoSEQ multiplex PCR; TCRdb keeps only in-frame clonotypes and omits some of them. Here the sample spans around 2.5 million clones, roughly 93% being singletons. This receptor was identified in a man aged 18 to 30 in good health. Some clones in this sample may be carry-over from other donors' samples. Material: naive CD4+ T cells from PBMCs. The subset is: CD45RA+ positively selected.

For the CDR3, the DNA is TGTGCCAGCAGTGATCTACCGGGACACCGAGGGACCGGGGAGCTGTTTTTT. Encoded protein: CASSDLPGHRGTGELFF. The chain combines TRBV25-1 with TRBJ2-2; D is perhaps TRBD1 (6 bases). The CDR3 runs to 17 residues. Between the trimmed V and J ends, which lost 3 bases and 5 bases, there was a span of 19 bases. Germline V gene lookup returns CDR1 MGHDK and CDR2 SYGVNS.